Listed below are T cell receptor beta chains from one sample, sequenced in a study of regulatory T cells in long-lasting Graves disease. TCRdb reprocessed the multiplex PCR reads via MiXCR and lists one record per CDR3 protein. The top ten hold 16% of the sample, which has about 440,000 distinct CDR3 sequences, about 16% seen once. The same data also went into a second study, on T cells in Graves' hyperthyroidism and ophthalmopathy.

Source: peripheral blood mononuclear cells (PBMCs), taken at new diagnosis, from a patient treated with antithyroid drugs. The receptors here all came from a woman in her thirties with Graves disease. The CDR3 runs from the conserved cysteine through the conserved F or W. Each record gives: J gene, V gene, clone size, D gene, CDR3 protein, CDR3 DNA. A D gene is named only where the DNA matches it firmly. Not all rows give a size; the values are once, few, many and, for expanded clones, a class.

TRBJ1-1 | TRBV6-2/TRBV6-3 | few | TRBD1 | CASSYRQGNTEAFF | TGTGCCAGCAGTTACCGACAGGGTAATACTGAAGCTTTCTTT
TRBJ2-5 | TRBV19 | few | . | CASSTAGIMGETQYF | TGTGCCAGTAGTACCGCCGGCATTATGGGAGAGACCCAGTACTTC
TRBJ2-3 | TRBV24-1 | . | TRBD2 | CATSDLRGRGREFTDTQYF | TGTGCCACCAGTGATTTGCGGGGGAGGGGCAGGGAGTTCACAGATACGCAGTATTTT
TRBJ2-5 | TRBV10-1 | few | TRBD2 | CASSPGTSGRTPLETQYF | TGCGCCAGCAGTCCCGGGACTAGCGGGAGGACCCCCCTAGAGACCCAGTACTTC
TRBJ1-5 | TRBV20-1 | many | TRBD1 | CSASFSTGGNQPQHF | TGCAGTGCTAGCTTCTCGACAGGGGGCAATCAGCCCCAGCATTTT
TRBJ2-7 | TRBV10-3 | many | TRBD2 | CAISEPYSSGSKYEQYF | TGTGCCATCAGTGAGCCCTACTCTAGCGGGAGTAAGTACGAGCAGTACTTC
TRBJ2-7 | TRBV29-1 | . | TRBD1 | CSVLTGGSEQYF | TGCAGCGTCCTGACAGGGGGTAGCGAGCAGTACTTC
TRBJ2-7 | TRBV11-3 | many | . | CASSLVGSPYEQYF | TGTGCCAGCAGCTTAGTCGGCAGTCCCTACGAGCAGTACTTC
TRBJ1-2 | TRBV7-9 | . | . | CASSSTGTIYGYTF | TGTGCCAGCAGCTCCACCGGGACGATCTATGGCTACACCTTC
TRBJ2-5 | TRBV19 | few | . | CASSREGVETQYF | TGTGCCAGTAGTCGTGAGGGGGTGGAGACCCAGTACTTC
TRBJ1-5 | TRBV24-1 | few | TRBD1 | CATRPNGQGHQPQHF | TGTGCCACCCGCCCAAACGGACAGGGGCATCAGCCCCAGCATTTT
TRBJ1-2 | TRBV3-1 | many | . | CASSQSTSNYGYTF | TGTGCCAGCAGCCAATCGACATCTAACTATGGCTACACCTTC
TRBJ2-2 | TRBV4-2 | few | . | CASSQVGDNTGELFF | TGTGCCAGCAGCCAAGTAGGGGATAACACCGGGGAGCTGTTTTTT
TRBJ1-3 | TRBV9 | . | . | CASSQGGAPGNTIYF | TGTGCCAGCAGCCAAGGGGGGGCGCCTGGAAACACCATATATTTT
TRBJ1-1 | TRBV5-4 | . | TRBD1 | CASSSLIRTGGLNTEAFF | TGTGCCAGCAGCTCCCTAATCCGGACAGGGGGCTTGAACACTGAAGCTTTCTTT
TRBJ2-3 | TRBV10-3 | few | TRBD2 | CANQRGSTDTQYF | TGTGCCAATCAGCGGGGGAGCACAGATACGCAGTATTTT
TRBJ2-2 | TRBV12-3/TRBV12-4 | few | . | CASSFINTGELFF | TGTGCCAGCAGTTTTATCAACACCGGGGAGCTGTTTTTT
TRBJ2-1 | TRBV5-1 | many | TRBD1 | CASSLARDRGINEQFF | TGCGCCAGCAGCTTGGCCCGGGACAGGGGGATCAATGAGCAGTTCTTC
TRBJ2-1 | TRBV20-1 | few | TRBD2 | CSATGGGSQVNEQFF | TGCAGTGCTACTGGGGGGGGATCCCAGGTCAATGAGCAGTTCTTC
TRBJ2-1 | TRBV20-1 | many | . | CSASLSLYNEQFF | TGCAGTGCTAGTTTGTCACTATACAATGAGCAGTTCTTC
TRBJ2-3 | TRBV2 | many | . | CASSEGSFTDTQYF | TGTGCCAGCAGTGAAGGATCGTTCACAGATACGCAGTATTTT
TRBJ2-7 | TRBV18 | many | . | CASSSGVLYEQYF | TGTGCCAGCTCATCGGGGGTGTTGTACGAGCAGTACTTC
TRBJ2-3 | TRBV6-1 | many | . | CASSRPSVRASTDTQYF | TGTGCCAGCAGTAGACCTTCGGTACGGGCAAGCACAGATACGCAGTATTTT
TRBJ2-1 | TRBV4-2 | . | . | CASSQDGEDEQFF | TGTGCCAGCAGCCAAGATGGGGAGGATGAGCAGTTCTTC
TRBJ1-5 | TRBV28 | . | . | CASSQTAVLGNQPQHF | TGTGCCAGCAGCCAAACAGCAGTACTAGGGAATCAGCCCCAGCATTTT
TRBJ2-2 | TRBV12-3/TRBV12-4 | few | . | CASSFVRPMDTGELFF | TGTGCCAGCAGTTTTGTTAGACCTATGGACACCGGGGAGCTGTTTTTT
TRBJ2-3 | TRBV5-1 | few | TRBD2 | CASSLGGLAGITDTQYF | TGCGCCAGCAGCTTGGGAGGACTAGCGGGCATCACAGATACGCAGTATTTT
TRBJ2-1 | TRBV12-3/TRBV12-4 | many | TRBD1 | CASRNPAGTVYNEQFF | TGTGCCAGCAGAAATCCTGCAGGGACAGTGTACAATGAGCAGTTCTTC
TRBJ1-1 | TRBV19 | many | . | CASSILEGLNTEAFF | TGTGCCAGTAGTATACTTGAGGGACTGAACACTGAAGCTTTCTTT
TRBJ1-1 | TRBV20-1 | many | . | CSAPLRVNTEAFF | TGCAGTGCCCCCCTCCGGGTGAACACTGAAGCTTTCTTT
TRBJ1-4 | TRBV4-1 | many | . | CASSQTLIDSKEKLFF | TGCGCCAGCAGCCAAACCCTCATCGACAGTAAGGAAAAACTGTTTTTT
TRBJ2-7 | TRBV5-6 | . | . | CASSPRGHSYEQYF | TGTGCCAGCAGCCCCCGAGGCCACTCCTACGAGCAGTACTTC
TRBJ1-1 | TRBV5-1 | few | . | CASSHGTQNTEAFF | TGCGCCAGCAGCCACGGGACACAGAACACTGAAGCTTTCTTT
TRBJ2-1 | TRBV10-3 | few | . | CAIRGGVYNEQFF | TGTGCCATCAGGGGGGGAGTTTACAATGAGCAGTTCTTC
TRBJ2-1 | TRBV5-6 | many | . | CASSFGSSTYNEQFF | TGTGCCAGCAGCTTTGGAAGCTCTACCTACAATGAGCAGTTCTTC
TRBJ2-4 | TRBV20-1 | many | TRBD2 | CSAREPREVKNIQYF | TGCAGTGCTAGAGAACCTCGGGAGGTCAAAAACATTCAGTACTTC
TRBJ2-7 | TRBV7-3 | . | TRBD2 | CASSLLGGGRVDEQYF | TGTGCCAGCAGCTTATTAGGAGGCGGGAGGGTCGACGAGCAGTACTTC
TRBJ2-1 | TRBV9 | . | TRBD2 | CASSGRLAGGGDNEQFF | TGTGCCAGCAGCGGCCGACTAGCGGGAGGGGGGGACAATGAGCAGTTCTTC
TRBJ2-3 | TRBV20-1 | few | TRBD2 | CSGTSGSVEADTRYF | TGCAGTGGGACTAGCGGGAGCGTTGAGGCAGATACGCGGTATTTT
TRBJ2-2 | TRBV11-2 | many | TRBD1 | CASRLGTEWGTGELFF | TGTGCCAGCAGACTGGGGACAGAGTGGGGCACCGGGGAGCTGTTTTTT
TRBJ1-1 | TRBV3-1 | many | . | CASSQEGAGYLNTEAFF | TGTGCCAGCAGCCAAGAAGGGGCAGGGTACTTGAACACTGAAGCTTTCTTT
TRBJ2-7 | TRBV7-3 | many | . | CARTGQGGGEQYF | TGTGCCAGGACGGGGCAGGGTGGAGGCGAGCAGTACTTC
TRBJ1-1 | TRBV7-6 | . | TRBD1 | CASSLGPGTGEAFF | TGTGCCAGCAGCTTAGGGCCCGGGACAGGGGAAGCTTTCTTT
TRBJ2-2 | TRBV11-3 | few | . | CASSPAGELFF | TGTGCCAGCAGCCCGGCCGGGGAGCTGTTTTTT
TRBJ2-3 | TRBV9 | . | . | CASSVTGPTDTQYF | TGTGCCAGCAGCGTAACGGGGCCCACAGATACGCAGTATTTT
TRBJ2-1 | TRBV12-3/TRBV12-4 | many | TRBD2 | CASSGGLAFDEQFF | TGTGCCAGCAGTGGGGGACTAGCGTTTGATGAGCAGTTCTTC
TRBJ1-2 | TRBV2 | many | . | CASTRPTYGYTF | TGTGCCAGCACCCGCCCCACTTATGGCTACACCTTC
TRBJ2-1 | TRBV28 | . | . | CASIIGGYNEQFF | TGTGCCAGCATCATAGGAGGGTACAATGAGCAGTTCTTC
TRBJ1-2 | TRBV5-1 | few | . | CASSPDWEGGYTF | TGCGCCAGCAGCCCGGACTGGGAGGGCGGCTACACCTTC
TRBJ1-2 | TRBV28 | many | . | CASSSRGGANYGYTF | TGTGCCAGCAGTTCCCGAGGGGGAGCTAACTATGGCTACACCTTC
TRBJ1-3 | TRBV3-1 | many | . | CASSQDRAALSPGNTIYF | TGTGCCAGCAGCCAAGATCGCGCAGCCCTAAGCCCTGGAAACACCATATATTTT